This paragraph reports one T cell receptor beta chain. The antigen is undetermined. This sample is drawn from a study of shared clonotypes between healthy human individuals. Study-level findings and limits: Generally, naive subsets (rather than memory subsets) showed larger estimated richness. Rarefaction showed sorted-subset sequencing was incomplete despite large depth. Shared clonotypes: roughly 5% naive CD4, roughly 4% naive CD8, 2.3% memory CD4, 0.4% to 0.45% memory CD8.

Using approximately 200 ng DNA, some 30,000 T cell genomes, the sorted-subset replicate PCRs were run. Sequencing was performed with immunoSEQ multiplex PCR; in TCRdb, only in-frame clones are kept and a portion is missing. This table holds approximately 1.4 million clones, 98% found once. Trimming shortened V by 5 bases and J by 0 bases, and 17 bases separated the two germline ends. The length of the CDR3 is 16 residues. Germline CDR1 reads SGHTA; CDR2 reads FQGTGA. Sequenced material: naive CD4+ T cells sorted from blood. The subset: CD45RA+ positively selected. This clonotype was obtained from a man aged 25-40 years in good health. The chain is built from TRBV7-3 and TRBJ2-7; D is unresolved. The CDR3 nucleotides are TGTGCCAGCAGCCGCGAAGGAACTGTTAGCTCCTACGAGCAGTACTTC. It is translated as CASSREGTVSSYEQYF.